These 27 T cell receptor beta chains originate from one sample sequenced in a study of blood T cells in healthy people across ages. With a J-beta primer mix and a sample-barcoded 5' primer, a second PCR ran about 6 to 11 cycles. TCRdb reanalysed the 5' RACE reads using MiXCR and keeps one entry per CDR3 protein. The table includes 1.8 million or so distinct CDR3 sequences, about 39% detected once. The specimen was blood. These receptors all come from a human donor in good health.

This chain uses TRBV10-3 with TRBJ2-5, with 7 bases fitting TRBD2. The CDR3 sequence is 14 residues long. CDR1 ENHRY and CDR2 SYGVKD come from the germline V gene. V gave up 4 bases and J gave up 3 bases; unmatched junction bases: 5. CDR3 nucleotide sequence: TGTGCCATCAGTGGGGTCGCGGGGGAAGAGACCCAGTACTTC. Protein: CAISGVAGEETQYF.

Only a few counts were recorded for this clonotype. The chain employs TRBV7-2 and TRBJ1-5; possibly TRBD1 for D (5 bases). The V and J ends lost 5 bases and 6 bases respectively, with 17 bases between them. CDR1 is SGHTA, CDR2 FQGNSA, per germline. The CDR3 covers 15 residues. The CDR3 nucleotides are TGTGCCAGCAGCCTAGTGAGCGGGACGGGTCAGCCCCAGCATTTT. Amino acid sequence: CASSLVSGTGQPQHF.

As for this clonotype: Germline is not matched at one junction end, which may reflect a read error. This chain uses TRBV6-5 with TRBJ2-2; D might be TRBD2 (5 bases). CDR3 length: 18 amino acids. Germline values: CDR1 MNHEY, CDR2 SVGAGI. The CDR3 coding sequence is TGTGCCAGCAGTTACTCCACAGATCCAGCCATCCGAATCGGGGAGCAGTTTTTT. It is translated as CASSYSTDPAIRIGEQFF.

The rearrangement uses TRBV29-1 and TRBJ2-1; 9 nucleotides line up with TRBD2. Germline assignment: CDR1 SQVTM and CDR2 ANQGSEA. There are 13 residues in the CDR3. V was clipped by 4 bases and J by 5 bases; unmatched bases: 3. CDR3 DNA sequence: TGCAGCGTTGGCGGGGGGGCCGACAATGAGCAGTTCTTC. Its protein product is CSVGGGADNEQFF.

This clonotype was seen at least ten times. The chain couples TRBV7-9 to TRBJ2-1, with D tentatively TRBD2 (6 bases). The V end lost 1 base, the J end lost 2 bases, and 9 bases lay between the germline ends. CDR1 SEHNR and CDR2 FQNEAQ come from the germline V gene (reference sequence). CDR3 length equals 15 residues. Written as DNA, the CDR3 is TGTGCCAGCAGCTTAGACGGGGGTCCCTACAATGAGCAGTTCTTC. Its protein is CASSLDGGPYNEQFF.

V is TRBV7-9 and J is TRBJ1-6; D is undetermined. Germline V gives CDR1 SEHNR, CDR2 FQNEAQ (reference sequence). This CDR3 has 14 amino acids. Trimming removed 1 base from V and 7 bases from J, with 8 bases in between. The CDR3 sequence is CASSLGQRNSPLHF. The CDR3 DNA reads as TGTGCCAGCAGCTTAGGCCAGAGAAATTCACCCCTCCACTTT. The variable domain in full, completed from reference TRBV7-9 and TRBJ1-6, reads DTGVSQNPRHKITKRGQNVTFRCDPISEHNRLYWYRQTLGQGPEFLTYFQNEAQLEKSRLLSDRFSAERPKGSFSTLEIQRTEQGDSAMYLCASSLGQRNSPLHFGNGTRLTVT.

This clonotype was picked up a small number of times. The genes are TRBV29-1 and TRBJ1-2, with a weak D call TRBD1 (6 bases). This CDR3 region has 13 residues. Trimming removed 4 bases from V and 2 bases from J, with 11 bases in between. CDR1 and CDR2 (germline): SQVTM, ANQGSEA. Here the CDR3 reads CSVVTGTNYGYTF. The CDR3 nucleotides are TGCAGCGTTGTGACAGGTACCAACTATGGCTACACCTTC.

The V gene is TRBV4-2, the J gene TRBJ1-6, with D unclear. This CDR3 spans 15 amino acids. CDR1 and CDR2 from the germline V gene are LGHNA and YNFKEQ. V was pared by 0 bases and J by 7 bases, with 10 bases between. For the CDR3, the DNA is TGTGCCAGCAGCCAAGACTGGGGTACAAATTCACCCCTCCACTTT. Translating gives CASSQDWGTNSPLHF.

This clonotype showed up just a few times. V and J are TRBV9 and TRBJ2-1; possibly TRBD1 for D (5 bases). Trimming cost V 3 bases and J 9 bases, with 16 bases left between them. There are 14 residues in the CDR3. In germline, CDR1 is SGDLS, CDR2 YYNGEE. The CDR3 region has the DNA TGTGCCAGCAGCGGCGGACACCTCCCTAGTGAGCAGTTCTTC. Encoded protein: CASSGGHLPSEQFF. Complete variable domain (other parts from reference TRBV9 and TRBJ2-1): DSGVTQTPKHLITATGQRVTLRCSPRSGDLSVYWYQQSLDQGLQFLIQYYNGEERAKGNILERFSAQQFPDLHSELNLSSLELGDSALYFCASSGGHLPSEQFFGPGTRLTVL.

In its sample, this clonotype was seen a few times. The rearrangement joins TRBV29-1 to TRBJ2-3; D may be TRBD1 (6 bases). The CDR3 covers 13 residues. V lost 3 bases to trimming and J lost 0 bases, with 7 bases between them. The germline V gene has CDR1 SQVTM and CDR2 ANQGSEA. The CDR3 coding sequence is TGCAGCGTTGATGGACAGAGCACAGATACGCAGTATTTT. Residues: CSVDGQSTDTQYF.

This chain uses TRBV30 with TRBJ1-6; D gene ambiguous. V lost 1 base to trimming and J lost 9 bases, with 7 bases between them. The CDR3 length is 12 residues. Germline CDR1 reads GTSNPN; CDR2 reads SVGIG (reference sequence). CDR3 loop: CAWSGAGSPLHF. The DNA for the CDR3 is TGTGCCTGGAGTGGGGCGGGTTCACCCCTCCACTTT.

The chain recombines TRBV29-1 with TRBJ1-5; 8 nucleotides line up with TRBD1. The CDR3 is made up of 18 amino acids. Trimming at V came to 4 bases and at J to 0 bases, leaving 14 bases not matched to a gene. From germline, CDR1 is SQVTM and CDR2 ANQGSEA. The DNA of the CDR3 is TGCAGCGTTGGCCTACAGGGGGACTTTAATTTTAGCAATCAGCCCCAGCATTTT. Its protein is CSVGLQGDFNFSNQPQHF. Looking up the rest from reference TRBV29-1 and TRBJ1-5 gives the full variable domain: SAVISQKPSRDICQRGTSLTIQCQVDSQVTMMFWYRQQPGQSLTLIATANQGSEATYESGFVIDKFPISRPNLTFSTLTVSNMSPEDSSIYLCSVGLQGDFNFSNQPQHFGDGTRLSIL.

The rearrangement links TRBV3-1 to TRBJ1-6, with D unresolved. Germline CDR1 is LGHDT and CDR2 is YNNKEL (reference sequence). The germline V and J ends were trimmed by 6 bases and 9 bases, with 15 bases remaining between them. The CDR3 totals 14 residues. CDR3 in DNA: TGTGCCAGCAGGCACGTAACTGAGGGTTCACCCCTCCACTTT. This sequence encodes CASRHVTEGSPLHF.

This clonotype was recorded a few times. V and J are TRBV20-1 and TRBJ2-3; TRBD2 aligns across 9 bases. Trimming removed 1 base from V and 1 base from J; junction bases left unmatched: 6. The germline V gene encodes CDR1 DFQATT and CDR2 SNEGSKA (reference sequence). The CDR3 loop spans 16 amino acids. The CDR3 region is CSARAPSGVRTDTQYF. CDR3 DNA: TGCAGTGCTAGAGCGCCTAGCGGGGTTCGCACAGATACGCAGTATTTT.

At least ten counts were recorded for this clonotype. This chain connects TRBV29-1 to TRBJ1-2, with D uncertain. Trimming stripped 4 bases from V and 7 bases from J, with 16 bases between. This CDR3 has 13 residues. From germline, CDR1 is SQVTM and CDR2 ANQGSEA. The CDR3 spells CSVASPSEFGYTF. CDR3 sequence (DNA): TGCAGCGTTGCTTCTCCCTCGGAATTTGGCTACACCTTC.

Written as DNA, the CDR3 is TGTGCCAGCAGTTCGGCCGGGCAGGGGGCTGTCGGCTCCTACAATGAGCAGTTCTTC. This translates into CASSSAGQGAVGSYNEQFF. The V and J genes are TRBV27 and TRBJ2-1, with 8 bases identical to TRBD1. The CDR3 extends over 19 amino acids. Germline lookup yields CDR1 MNHEY and CDR2 SMNVEV (reference sequence). V shed 4 bases and J 0 bases; nucleotides not matched to a gene: 14.

This clonotype was detected a few times. The chain combines TRBV29-1 with TRBJ2-1; the match to TRBD1 covers 9 bases. The CDR3 runs 16 residues. Germline assignment: CDR1 SQVTM and CDR2 ANQGSEA. After removal of 1 base from V and 3 bases from J, the junction contained 7 bases not matched to a gene. CDR3 in amino acids: CSVEGRGQGDYNEQFF. For the CDR3, the DNA is TGCAGCGTTGAAGGCAGGGGACAGGGTGACTACAATGAGCAGTTCTTC.

The chain uses TRBV6-1 and TRBJ2-1; 10 positions agree with TRBD1. The CDR3 contains 12 residues. The V segment lost 7 bases and the J segment 12 bases; nucleotides outside the gene matches: 6. Germline CDR1 and CDR2: MNHNS and SASEGT. In DNA, the CDR3 is TGTGCCAGCATGGGACAGGGGCTCGGGCAGTTCTTC. Translating it yields CASMGQGLGQFF.

About this clonotype: An end of the junction differs from the germline gene, which may be a read error. The rearrangement links TRBV24-1 to TRBJ1-5, with 8 bases lining up with TRBD1. Germline CDR1 KGHDR, CDR2 SFDVKD. The CDR3 covers 14 residues. CDR3 in amino acids: CTTSDPTGDQPQHF. The CDR3 coding sequence is TGTACCACCAGTGACCCGACAGGGGATCAGCCCCAGCATTTT.

This clonotype was picked up a small number of times. DNA for the CDR3: TGTGCCAGCAGTGGGAGGACAGGGGGCTATGCCTATGGCTACACCTTC. Translation: CASSGRTGGYAYGYTF. The chain has TRBV25-1 and TRBJ1-2; 11 positions match TRBD1. The CDR3 has 16 residues. Germline V CDR1 and CDR2: MGHDK, SYGVNS. V was pared by 4 bases and J by 4 bases, with 8 bases of the junction left unmatched.

This clonotype was picked up a small number of times. The chain is built from TRBV12-3 or TRBV12-4 and TRBJ1-4; D ambiguous. V dropped 6 bases and J dropped 4 bases, with 9 bases sitting between them. The CDR3 runs to 13 residues. CDR3 sequence: CASRSPLNEKLFF. The CDR3 DNA sequence: TGTGCCAGCAGATCACCCCTTAATGAAAAACTGTTTTTT.

V is TRBV7-9 and J is TRBJ1-1; TRBD1 matches 12 bases. Trimming took 5 bases from V and 7 from J; bases not matched to a gene: 14. Germline CDR1 reads SEHNR; CDR2 reads FQNEAQ (reference sequence). This CDR3 is built from 17 residues. CDR3 in DNA: TGTGCCAGCAGCGCGGGACAGGGGGCCCTCGGGGGGGATGAAGCTTTCTTT. Its translation is CASSAGQGALGGDEAFF.

This clonotype was recorded a few times. This CDR3 reads CASSVDRVETQYF. The CDR3 nucleotides read TGTGCCAGCAGCGTAGATAGAGTTGAGACCCAGTACTTC. The chain links TRBV9 to TRBJ2-5; unclear D gene. The CDR3 spans 13 residues. V shed 0 bases and J shed 5 bases, with 8 bases lying between them. Germline V gene sequence: CDR1 SGDLS, CDR2 YYNGEE. The full variable domain, completed using reference TRBV9 and TRBJ2-5, is DSGVTQTPKHLITATGQRVTLRCSPRSGDLSVYWYQQSLDQGLQFLIQYYNGEERAKGNILERFSAQQFPDLHSELNLSSLELGDSALYFCASSVDRVETQYFGPGTRLLVL.

This clonotype appeared a few times. The chain uses TRBV20-1 and TRBJ2-5; no firm D call. Germline CDR1 and CDR2: DFQATT and SNEGSKA (reference sequence). V was pared by 2 bases and J by 2 bases, with 12 bases between. The CDR3 totals 14 residues. The CDR3 loop is CSARNRLGQETQYF. CDR3 nucleotide sequence: TGCAGTGCTAGAAACCGCCTCGGACAAGAGACCCAGTACTTC.

CDR3 sequence (DNA): TGTGCCACTGCGGAGGGTGTCAATGAGCAGTTCTTC. Its translation: CATAEGVNEQFF. The rearrangement joins TRBV24-1 to TRBJ2-1, with D tentatively TRBD2 (6 bases). This CDR3 has 12 amino acids. Germline V gives CDR1 KGHDR, CDR2 SFDVKD. The V and J ends lost 10 bases and 6 bases respectively, with 12 bases between them.

A word on this clonotype: Mismatch with germline at one junction end may stem from a read error. This chain uses TRBV24-1 with TRBJ2-5; 9 bases agree with TRBD1. Germline CDR1 is KGHDR and CDR2 is SFDVKD. This CDR3 has 19 amino acids. CDR3: CAAEELVPWTGDYQGTQYF. The DNA of the CDR3 is TGTGCCGCCGAGGAACTCGTCCCCTGGACAGGGGATTATCAAGGGACCCAGTACTTC.

There are a few counts of this clonotype. This chain connects TRBV12-3 or TRBV12-4 to TRBJ2-3; 8 positions match TRBD2. The CDR3 contains 15 residues. The J segment lost 7 bases and the V segment lost 6 bases, leaving 12 bases of the junction unmatched. The CDR3 spells CASSEIAGTPYTQYF. As DNA, the CDR3 is TGTGCCAGCAGCGAAATAGCGGGGACTCCTTATACGCAGTATTTT.